The clone carrying this T cell receptor beta chain showed up just once. These data are taken from a study of cytomegalovirus exposure and HLA in healthy donors. Both 60 Vbeta primers and 13 Jbeta primers went into the PCR. In the authors' workflow: Later, roughly 77 million unique TCR beta chains were counted in an analysis, and approximately 9.9 million of them were shared. Sequencing was performed with immunoSEQ multiplex PCR; in TCRdb, only in-frame clones are kept and a portion is missing. That table gives V, J and clone size, and the DNA gave D and trimming. In the table there are 150,000 or so clones, roughly 84% of which are singletons. V lost 8 bases to trimming and J lost 7 bases; unmatched junction nucleotides: 8. Germline V gives CDR1 SGDLS, CDR2 YYNGEE. CDR3 length equals 14 residues.

This chain uses TRBV9 with TRBJ2-1; 11 bases map to TRBD1. The sequencing sample was made of PBMCs. This receptor was identified in a man aged 18 to 35 in good health and CMV-seronegative. Written as DNA, the CDR3 is TGTGCCAGTACCGGACAGGGGGCTTTTAATGAGCAGTTCTTC. Protein product: CASTGQGAFNEQFF. The whole variable domain, remainder taken from reference TRBV9 and TRBJ2-1, is DSGVTQTPKHLITATGQRVTLRCSPRSGDLSVYWYQQSLDQGLQFLIQYYNGEERAKGNILERFSAQQFPDLHSELNLSSLELGDSALYFCASTGQGAFNEQFFGPGTRLTVL.